This record covers a single T cell receptor beta chain. Its specific antigen is unknown. No much larger clonotype is one base removed from it; base qualities were not supplied. This sample is drawn from a study of CD8+CD57+ T cells in acquired aplastic anemia (dated by TCRdb to 2016 to 2018). A note on the overall study: A mean of approximately 3 ug of DNA, ranging from roughly 0.17 to 30 ug, was extracted from sorted CD4+ and CD8+ cells. Mean read counts for healthy donor samples were roughly 10 million for CD4+ cells and under 14 million for CD8+ cells. Study-level results and caveats: Although twenty-nine CD8+ CDR3 sequences were shared by patients and controls, these sequences appeared highly expressed in patients and within the immunodominant clones of patients. Patients and healthy controls showed no significant difference in CD8+ Simpson's diversity (P=0.060).

TCR repertoires of sorted CD4+ and CD8+ blood T cells from severe aplastic anemia patients and healthy subjects were deep-sequenced in the study. Ficoll-Paque density gradient centrifugation was used to isolate peripheral blood mononuclear cells. Before DNA extraction, CD4+ and CD8+ T cells were sorted by FACS or by magnetic beads. Counted from cysteine to phenylalanine, this CDR3 has 14 amino acids. The only DNA kept is the CDR3, 42 bases in frame from the first base. V loses 6 bases at its end and J loses 3 bases; junction bases beyond the gene matches: 6. As encoded in the germline V gene, CDR1 is MNHNS while CDR2 is SASEGT. Genomic DNA was used as template for profiling of TCR beta VDJ combinations and CDR3 sequences. TCR repertoire sequencing was run on an Illumina HiSeq 2000. The authors processed their data as follows. Repertoires were assessed using TRBV/TRBJ rearrangement plots, CDR3 size and DJ length profiles, and Simpson's diversity index. The immunodominant clone was defined as the most abundant DNA sequence in deep sequencing data. CDR3 amino acid sequences were checked for sharing between subjects and were compared against published repertoires and the VDJdb database. TCRdb ran its own pipeline on the public reads, namely fastp trimming at Q25 and MiXCR clone calling, and kept in-frame beta chains. Identical CDR3 protein sequences are pooled into one entry, listed with their most common genes and DNA. The V and J calls here are based on TCRdb, not the publication. The sample contains roughly 150,000 distinct CDR3 sequences, 35% to 55% of them found a single time. 0.85% to 1.3% of the sample goes to the ten largest clones.

Recombination linked TRBV6-1 to TRBJ2-7, with 9 bases aligning to TRBD2. The TCR originated in a human donor in good health. The specimen was sorted CD4+, CD8+, or CD8+CD57+ T cells (not recorded which) from PBMCs. This receptor carries the CDR3 CASRRPAGGYEQYF. The bases read TGTGCCAGCAGGAGACCAGCGGGGGGCTACGAGCAGTACTTC.